This T cell receptor (beta chain) comes out of a study of T-cell memory formation after mild COVID-19. Looking at the study overall: TCR clusters were largely donor specific.

TCRdb processed the 5' RACE reads anew with MiXCR; each CDR3 protein has one entry. The sample comprises under 5,000 distinct CDR3 sequences, over 20% of which are singletons, and 2.2% rests with the top ten. By share, this clonotype counts as medium-sized. Antigen: not known. CDR1 is MNHEY, CDR2 SVGEGT, per germline. Trimming removed 5 bases from V and 6 bases from J; junction bases left unmatched: 19. The CDR3 is 19 amino acids. Study-wide results and limits: Clones that got smaller from day 15 to 85 had even CD4/CD8, while clones growing later tipped toward CD4+. Contracting clones localized mainly to CM and EM when CD4+ and mainly to EMRA when CD8+.

This chain uses TRBV6-2 or TRBV6-3 with TRBJ1-6; 7 bases are a match to TRBD1. The sequenced sample was PBMCs or a T cell subset sorted from them (not recorded which). The origin of this receptor is an adult who had mild COVID-19 (a few samples of this study predate the infection). Cell type and time point are not known. This CDR3 reads CASSNRTGTVSRVNSPLHF. CDR3 DNA sequence: TGTGCCAGCAGTAACCGGACCGGGACAGTATCCCGCGTTAATTCACCCCTCCACTTT.